These 25 T cell receptor beta chains were all obtained from the same sample, sequenced in a study of siplizumab effects on memory and regulatory T cells. Measured with immunoSEQ multiplex PCR; TCRdb has only the in-frame clones, and not every one. The data hold approximately 100,000 clones, with roughly 95% observed a single time. The specimen was non-Treg CD4+ T cells sorted from blood. The receptors derive from a human donor in good health.

V is TRBV15 and J is TRBJ2-5; 9 bases fit TRBD1. This CDR3 comprises 15 residues. J gave up 1 base and V 7 bases, and 7 bases lay outside the gene matches. From germline, CDR1 is LNHNV and CDR2 YYDKDF (reference sequence). For the CDR3, the DNA is TGTGCCACCACTTTAGGACAGGGGTCCCAAGAGACCCAGTACTTC. Amino acids: CATTLGQGSQETQYF.

The chain links TRBV6-5 to TRBJ1-1; 7 bases match TRBD1. Germline V CDR1 and CDR2: MNHEY, SVGAGI. J gave up 2 bases and V 6 bases, and 6 bases lay outside the gene matches. The CDR3 has 14 amino acids. CDR3 bases: TGTGCCAGCAGGTCGGGACAGCCTAACACTGAAGCTTTCTTT. Encoded protein: CASRSGQPNTEAFF.

This chain links TRBV30 with TRBJ1-3; TRBD1 is a possible D gene (5 bases). V was trimmed by 4 bases and J by 2 bases, leaving 9 bases between them. The germline V gene has CDR1 GTSNPN and CDR2 SVGIG (reference sequence). The CDR3 totals 13 residues. The CDR3 region is CAWNRYTGNTIYF. In DNA, the CDR3 is TGTGCCTGGAACAGGTACACTGGAAACACCATATATTTT.

V gene TRBV5-5 combines with J gene TRBJ2-7; no definite D call. This CDR3 is 15 amino acids long. Trimming left V 0 bases short and J 4 bases short, with 14 bases between. Looked up from germline, CDR1 is SGHKS and CDR2 is YYEKEE (reference sequence). CDR3 region: CASSLDVFGSYEQYF. The CDR3 DNA reads as TGTGCCAGCAGCTTGGATGTTTTTGGATCTTACGAGCAGTACTTC.

This clone has only one observation. The rearrangement uses TRBV7-9 and TRBJ1-4, with a tentative D call TRBD1 (5 bases). The CDR3 is 15 residues long. From germline, CDR1 is SEHNR and CDR2 FQNEAQ (reference sequence). V was trimmed by 8 bases and J by 5 bases, leaving 18 bases between them. The CDR3 loop is CASGPGGGRNEKLFF. Written as DNA, the CDR3 is TGTGCCAGCGGTCCCGGGGGGGGGAGAAATGAAAAACTGTTTTTT.

The chain uses TRBV5-1 and TRBJ2-7, with TRBD1 matching 7 bases. There are 14 residues in the CDR3. V dropped 4 bases and J dropped 4; count of bases not matched to a gene: 8. Germline CDR1 SGHRS, CDR2 YFSETQ. This CDR3 reads CASSQGQQTYEQYF. The CDR3 coding sequence is TGCGCCAGCAGCCAGGGACAGCAAACTTACGAGCAGTACTTC.

The V call is TRBV6-1, the J call TRBJ2-2; D gene uncertain. V was cut by 4 bases and J by 6 bases, with 9 bases left in between. Germline CDR1 reads MNHNS; CDR2 reads SASEGT. The CDR3 spans 13 residues. The CDR3 nucleotides read TGTGCCAGCAGTGGAGGTGGGCCCGGGGAGCTGTTTTTT. It codes for CASSGGGPGELFF.

This CDR3 reads CASGRTSGGVYEQYF. Here the CDR3 DNA reads TGTGCTAGTGGCCGGACTAGCGGGGGGGTCTACGAGCAGTACTTC. V is TRBV12-5 and J is TRBJ2-7; 15 positions match TRBD2. V dropped 6 bases and J dropped 3; count of bases not matched to a gene: 3. The CDR3 spans 15 residues. Germline lookup yields CDR1 LGHNT and CDR2 FRNRAP.

The chain has TRBV4-1 and TRBJ2-2, with 11 bases lining up with TRBD2. The length of the CDR3 is 16 residues. Germline CDR1 and CDR2: MGHRA and YSYEKL. J lost 1 base, V lost 6 bases, and 4 bases had no gene match. Here the CDR3 reads CASSLLAGGNTGELFF. The DNA of the CDR3 is TGCGCCAGCAGTCTTCTAGCGGGGGGGAACACCGGGGAGCTGTTTTTT.

J is TRBJ2-1 and V is TRBV7-3; tentative D call: TRBD2 (5 bases). The V end was cut by 6 bases, the J end by 14 bases, with 17 bases between. CDR3 length: 12 amino acids. Per the germline V gene, CDR1 is SGHTA and CDR2 is FQGTGA. This CDR3 reads CASSHFRGSEFF. The CDR3 nucleotides are TGTGCCAGCAGTCATTTTAGAGGGTCGGAGTTCTTC.

V and J are TRBV6-5 and TRBJ1-1, with 7 bases that match TRBD1. The junction had 5 bases not matched to a gene; V was cut back by 7 bases and J by 3 bases. Germline-derived CDR1 and CDR2 are MNHEY and SVGAGI. This CDR3 has 13 residues. The CDR3 nucleotides read TGTGCCAGCAACCGGGACAGATACACTGAAGCTTTCTTT. It is translated as CASNRDRYTEAFF.

The chain joins TRBV2 to TRBJ2-5; unclear D gene. Deletions cut 6 bases from V and 3 bases from J, with 5 bases between. The CDR3 consists of 11 residues. Germline V lookup: CDR1 SNHLY, CDR2 FYNNEI. The CDR3 here is CASSEKETQYF. DNA for the CDR3: TGTGCCAGCAGCGAAAAAGAGACCCAGTACTTC.

With regard to this clone: Other nucleotide sequences in the sample specify the same CDR3. J is TRBJ2-3 and V is TRBV5-4; D not resolved. Trimming pared 0 bases from V and 3 bases from J, leaving 2 bases between. The germline V gene encodes CDR1 SGHNT and CDR2 YYREEE (reference sequence). CDR3 length: 12 amino acids. As DNA, the CDR3 is TGTGCCAGCAGCTTGGATACAGATACGCAGTATTTT. Translated: CASSLDTDTQYF.

The chain is built from TRBV10-3 and TRBJ2-1; D tentatively reads TRBD1 or TRBD2 (6 bases each). CDR1 is ENHRY and CDR2 is SYGVKD in the germline V gene. This CDR3 has 14 amino acids. Trimming left V 7 bases short and J 2 bases short, with 12 bases between. CDR3 region: CAINPGAAYNEQFF. CDR3 nucleotide sequence: TGTGCCATCAATCCGGGGGCCGCCTACAATGAGCAGTTCTTC.

V usage is TRBV4-3 and J usage is TRBJ2-3; TRBD2 aligns across 8 bases. This CDR3 has 13 residues. The germline CDR1 and CDR2 sequences are LGHNA and YSLEER. The V segment lost 1 base and the J segment 9 bases; nucleotides outside the gene matches: 3. CDR3 bases: TGCGCCAGCAGCCAAGTCGGGGGGGGGACGCAGTATTTT. Its translation: CASSQVGGGTQYF.

J is TRBJ2-1 and V is TRBV7-7; possible D gene TRBD2, 6 bases. The ends were cut back, 2 bases at V and 7 bases at J, with 15 bases in the middle. Germline CDR1 SSHAT, CDR2 FNYEAQ (reference sequence). The CDR3 runs to 15 residues. This CDR3 reads CASSLSAGPGNEQFF. The CDR3 DNA sequence: TGTGCCAGCAGCTTATCCGCGGGGCCTGGGAATGAGCAGTTCTTC.

This clone was observed once. The CDR3 loop is CASSQVAGPAEQYF. The CDR3 DNA is TGCGCCAGCAGCCAAGTAGCCGGGCCAGCCGAGCAGTACTTC. The chain has TRBV4-1 and TRBJ2-7; D not certain. Trimming shortened V by 1 base and J by 6 bases, and 13 bases separated the two germline ends. Germline V gene data show CDR1 as MGHRA and CDR2 as YSYEKL. This CDR3 has 14 residues.

In nucleotides, the CDR3 is TGTGCCAGCAGCGTAGGACAGGGGGTCTCCTACGAGCAGTACTTC. It codes for CASSVGQGVSYEQYF. This sequence joins TRBV9 and TRBJ2-7, with 9 bases identical to TRBD1. V lost 0 bases, J lost 0 bases, and 1 base stayed unmatched. The CDR3 contains 15 residues. Germline V gene lookup returns CDR1 SGDLS and CDR2 YYNGEE.

Here the CDR3 reads CASSPTGDTDTQYF. Here the CDR3 DNA reads TGTGCCAGCAGCCCTACAGGGGACACAGATACGCAGTATTTT. J is TRBJ2-3 and V is TRBV7-8; TRBD1 matches at 7 bases. With V trimmed by 5 bases and J by 2 bases, 4 bases remained unmatched. CDR1 and CDR2 from the germline V gene are SGHVS and FQNEAQ. CDR3 length: 14 amino acids.

A word on this clone: At one end the junction does not follow the germline gene, possibly because of a read error. The chain combines TRBV10-2 with TRBJ2-2; 8 bases fit TRBD1. Germline loops: CDR1 WSHSY, CDR2 SAAADI. The CDR3 covers 14 residues. CDR3 residues: CATSGQGNTGELFF. In nucleotides, the CDR3 is TGCGCCACCAGTGGACAGGGAAACACCGGGGAGCTGTTTTTT.

This chain uses TRBV11-2 with TRBJ2-7; 8 bases match TRBD2. CDR3 size: 12 residues. V lost 5 bases to trimming and J lost 5 bases; unmatched junction nucleotides: 2. CDR1 and CDR2 from the germline V gene are SGHAT and FQNNGV. CDR3 loop: CASSPAGDEQYF. The CDR3 nucleotides read TGTGCCAGCAGCCCAGCGGGGGACGAGCAGTACTTC.

V gene TRBV2 combines with J gene TRBJ2-5, with D tentatively TRBD1 (5 bases). Per the germline V gene, CDR1 is SNHLY and CDR2 is FYNNEI. The CDR3 consists of 14 residues. The V and J ends lost 5 bases and 2 bases respectively, with 12 bases between them. This CDR3 reads CASSPDNLQETQYF. CDR3 nucleotide sequence: TGTGCCAGCAGTCCGGACAACCTGCAAGAGACCCAGTACTTC.

The chain couples TRBV5-6 to TRBJ1-4; TRBD1 agrees at 11 bases. The germline V gene has CDR1 SGHDT and CDR2 YYEEEE. Trimming at V came to 0 bases and at J to 7 bases, leaving 5 bases not matched to a gene. The CDR3 totals 16 residues. The CDR3 spells CASSLGGQGAIEKLFF. The CDR3 DNA sequence: TGTGCCAGCAGCTTGGGAGGACAGGGGGCTATTGAAAAACTGTTTTTT.

This clone is a singleton in its sample. The chain joins TRBV7-9 to TRBJ2-2; D is uncertain. Germline lookup yields CDR1 SEHNR and CDR2 FQNEAQ (reference sequence). This CDR3 comprises 15 residues. Deletions cut 1 base from V and 2 bases from J, with 8 bases between. The CDR3 nucleotides read TGTGCCAGCAGCTTAGACAGCTCTAACACCGGGGAGCTGTTTTTT. This encodes CASSLDSSNTGELFF.

The gene calls are TRBV7-2 and TRBJ2-3, with D tentatively TRBD2 (5 bases). V dropped 1 base and J dropped 6 bases, with 20 bases sitting between them. This CDR3 has 17 residues. Germline loops: CDR1 SGHTA, CDR2 FQGNSA. CDR3 sequence reads: CASSLDVRRTLGDTQYF. The CDR3 coding sequence is TGTGCCAGCAGCTTAGATGTTAGGCGGACTTTGGGCGATACGCAGTATTTT. Complete variable domain (other parts from reference TRBV7-2 and TRBJ2-3): GAGVSQSPSNKVTEKGKDVELRCDPISGHTALYWYRQSLGQGLEFLIYFQGNSAPDKSGLPSDRFSAERTGGSVSTLTIQRTQQEDSAVYLCASSLDVRRTLGDTQYFGPGTRLTVL.